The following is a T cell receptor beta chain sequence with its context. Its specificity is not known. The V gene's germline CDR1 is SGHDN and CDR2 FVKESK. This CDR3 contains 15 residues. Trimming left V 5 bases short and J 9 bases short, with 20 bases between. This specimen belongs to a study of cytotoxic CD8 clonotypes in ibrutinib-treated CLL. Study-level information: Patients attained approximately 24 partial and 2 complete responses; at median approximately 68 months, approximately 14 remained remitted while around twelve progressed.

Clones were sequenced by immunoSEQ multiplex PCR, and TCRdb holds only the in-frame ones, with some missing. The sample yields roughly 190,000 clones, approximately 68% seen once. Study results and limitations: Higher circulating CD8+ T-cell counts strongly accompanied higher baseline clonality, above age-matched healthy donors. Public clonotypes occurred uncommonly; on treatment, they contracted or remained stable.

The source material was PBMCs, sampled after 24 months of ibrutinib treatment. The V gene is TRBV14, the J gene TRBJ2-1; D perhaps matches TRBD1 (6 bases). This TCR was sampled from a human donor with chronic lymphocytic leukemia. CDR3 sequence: CASSATFDRTGEQFF. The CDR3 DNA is TGTGCCAGCAGCGCGACCTTCGACAGGACGGGTGAGCAGTTCTTC.